This is a list of T cell receptor beta chains from one sample in a study of cytomegalovirus exposure and HLA in healthy donors. Clones were sequenced by immunoSEQ multiplex PCR, and TCRdb holds only the in-frame ones, with some missing. This table has under 150,000 clones, around two thirds appearing once. Sequenced material: PBMCs. The receptors here all came from a woman aged 40 to 50 in good health and CMV-seropositive. Both conserved end residues are part of each CDR3. D genes are given only for firm matches. Only part of the rows carry a size: once, few, many, or a class if the clone is expanded.

DNA: TGCGCCAGCAGCTTGGCTTCAGGCTCTGGAAACACCATATATTTT
CDR3: CASSLASGSGNTIYF
length: 15
D: .
V: TRBV5-1
J: TRBJ1-3
size: .

DNA: TGTGCCAGCAGTTACGGCGGGGATTACAATGAGCAGTTCTTC
CDR3: CASSYGGDYNEQFF
length: 14
D: .
V: TRBV6-5
J: TRBJ2-1
size: .

DNA: TGTGCCAGCAGCTTGTTAACTACGATGAACACTGAAGCTTTCTTT
CDR3: CASSLLTTMNTEAFF
length: 15
D: .
V: TRBV5-5
J: TRBJ1-1
size: .

DNA: TGTGCCAGCAGCTTAGGAGGGGGGGGAAAAGAGACCCAGTACTTC
CDR3: CASSLGGGGKETQYF
length: 15
D: .
V: TRBV7-2
J: TRBJ2-5
size: .

DNA: TGTGCCAGCAGCCAAATGGGGGGATCCTATGGCTACACCTTC
CDR3: CASSQMGGSYGYTF
length: 14
D: .
V: TRBV4-2
J: TRBJ1-2
size: .

DNA: TGTGCCAGCAGCTCTCGCGACAGTCCCAAATCTGGGGCCAACGTCCTGACTTTC
CDR3: CASSSRDSPKSGANVLTF
length: 18
D: .
V: TRBV11-2
J: TRBJ2-6
size: .

DNA: TGTGCCAGCAGCTTAGGAGGGAGTCGGTACGAGCAGTACTTC
CDR3: CASSLGGSRYEQYF
length: 14
D: .
V: TRBV11-1
J: TRBJ2-7
size: .

DNA: TGTGCCAGCAGGGGGGCAGGGTGGGCCTACGAGCAGTACTTC
CDR3: CASRGAGWAYEQYF
length: 14
D: .
V: TRBV2
J: TRBJ2-7
size: once

DNA: TGTGCCAGCAGCTTAGTTAGCGGGACTCAGGAGCTGTTTTTT
CDR3: CASSLVSGTQELFF
length: 14
D: TRBD2
V: TRBV7-2
J: TRBJ2-2
size: .

DNA: TGTGCCAGCCAGGGGGACAGTAGCAATCAGCCCCAGCATTTT
CDR3: CASQGDSSNQPQHF
length: 14
D: TRBD1
V: TRBV2
J: TRBJ1-5
size: .

DNA: TGTGCCAGCAGGGGGACTAGCGGGAATGAGGAGCTGTTTTTT
CDR3: CASRGTSGNEELFF
length: 14
D: TRBD2
V: TRBV6-6
J: TRBJ2-2
size: .

DNA: TGTGCCAGCAGCTCAGCCGGGACAGGGCCTTACGAGCAGTACTTC
CDR3: CASSSAGTGPYEQYF
length: 15
D: TRBD1
V: TRBV5-4
J: TRBJ2-7
size: .

DNA: TGTGCCAGCAGTTTGAGGGCTGGTGGGGAGCTGTTTTTT
CDR3: CASSLRAGGELFF
length: 13
D: .
V: TRBV6-5
J: TRBJ2-2
size: .

DNA: TGTGCCAGCAGTCAACCGGGACAGGGGAATGAAAAACTGTTTTTT
CDR3: CASSQPGQGNEKLFF
length: 15
D: TRBD1
V: TRBV6-5
J: TRBJ1-4
size: .

DNA: TGTGCCAGCAGCTTATTCGGCGGGAGTCCGGATGAGCAGTTCTTC
CDR3: CASSLFGGSPDEQFF
length: 15
D: TRBD2
V: TRBV7-8
J: TRBJ2-1
size: .

DNA: TGTGCCAGCAGTGCGCCAGGGGGTTGGGACATTCAGTACTTC
CDR3: CASSAPGGWDIQYF
length: 14
D: TRBD1
V: TRBV6-1
J: TRBJ2-4
size: .

DNA: TGTGCCAGCAGTACGGACAGGGAATTGTTTTACGAGCAGTACTTC
CDR3: CASSTDRELFYEQYF
length: 15
D: .
V: TRBV21-1
J: TRBJ2-7
size: few

DNA: TGTGCCTGGAGTTCGGGGGGAGGAATCTACGAGCAGTACTTC
CDR3: CAWSSGGGIYEQYF
length: 14
D: TRBD2
V: TRBV30
J: TRBJ2-7
size: few

DNA: TGTGCCAGCAGCTTAAGCGGAACATCGAGGGATACGCAGTATTTT
CDR3: CASSLSGTSRDTQYF
length: 15
D: .
V: TRBV5-4
J: TRBJ2-3
size: .

DNA: TGCAGCGTGGGGGGATACGGGGATGGGACTGAAGCTTTCTTT
CDR3: CSVGGYGDGTEAFF
length: 14
D: .
V: TRBV29-1
J: TRBJ1-1
size: .

DNA: TGTGCCAGCAGCTTGGGACCCACCGGGACAGGGGTTTCCTACGAGCAGTACTTC
CDR3: CASSLGPTGTGVSYEQYF
length: 18
D: TRBD1
V: TRBV7-2
J: TRBJ2-7
size: few

DNA: TGTGCCAGTCAACACCTAGCGGGAGGGCCAAATGAGCAGTTCTTC
CDR3: CASQHLAGGPNEQFF
length: 15
D: TRBD2
V: TRBV19
J: TRBJ2-1
size: few

DNA: TGTGCCAGCAGCCCGTGGGAGACCAATCAGCCCCAGCATTTT
CDR3: CASSPWETNQPQHF
length: 14
D: .
V: TRBV28
J: TRBJ1-5
size: .

DNA: TGTGCCAGCTCACCACAGGGGATAAAGACTGAAGCTTTCTTT
CDR3: CASSPQGIKTEAFF
length: 14
D: .
V: TRBV18
J: TRBJ1-1
size: once

DNA: TGTGCCACCAGCAGAGTCGGGGAATACAATGAGCAGTTCTTC
CDR3: CATSRVGEYNEQFF
length: 14
D: .
V: TRBV15
J: TRBJ2-1
size: .

DNA: TGTGCCAGCAGCTCAAGCCGGGACAGGCTTAACACTGAAGCTTTCTTT
CDR3: CASSSSRDRLNTEAFF
length: 16
D: TRBD1
V: TRBV7-2
J: TRBJ1-1
size: once

DNA: TGTGCCAGCAGCAAGACAGGGGGAGGGCAAGAGACCCAGTACTTC
CDR3: CASSKTGGGQETQYF
length: 15
D: TRBD1
V: TRBV6-5
J: TRBJ2-5
size: .

DNA: TGTGCCAGCAGCGAGGACGTTCGGACAGGGTATAGCTATGGCTACACCTTC
CDR3: CASSEDVRTGYSYGYTF
length: 17
D: TRBD1
V: TRBV9
J: TRBJ1-2
size: .

DNA: TGTGCCAGCAGTGCCGGGAACACTGAAGCTTTCTTT
CDR3: CASSAGNTEAFF
length: 12
D: .
V: TRBV25-1
J: TRBJ1-1
size: .

DNA: TGTGCCAGCAGTGTGACAGGACGGTCGGAGACCCAGTACTTC
CDR3: CASSVTGRSETQYF
length: 14
D: .
V: TRBV2
J: TRBJ2-5
size: few

DNA: TGTGCCAGCAGTTATTCGGCGGGAGACTTGAGGGAGCAGTACTTC
CDR3: CASSYSAGDLREQYF
length: 15
D: TRBD2
V: TRBV28
J: TRBJ2-7
size: .

DNA: TGTGCCAGCAGCTTAGGACAGGGAGAGACCCAGTACTTC
CDR3: CASSLGQGETQYF
length: 13
D: TRBD1
V: TRBV9
J: TRBJ2-5
size: .

DNA: TGTGCCAGCAGCTTAGGCCGGACAGGGATTACGACTGAAGCTTTCTTT
CDR3: CASSLGRTGITTEAFF
length: 16
D: TRBD1
V: TRBV7-8
J: TRBJ1-1
size: .

DNA: TGTGCCAGCAGCCTCCCCGGGACAGGGCGCAATCAGCCCCAGCATTTT
CDR3: CASSLPGTGRNQPQHF
length: 16
D: TRBD1
V: TRBV28
J: TRBJ1-5
size: few

DNA: TGCGCCAGCAGCCAAGGGCGGGTGAGTTTGGCCAATCAGCCCCAGCATTTT
CDR3: CASSQGRVSLANQPQHF
length: 17
D: .
V: TRBV4-1
J: TRBJ1-5
size: .

DNA: TGTGCCAGCAGCTTCGGGACTAGCGGGATTAATGAGCAGTTCTTC
CDR3: CASSFGTSGINEQFF
length: 15
D: TRBD2
V: TRBV11-2
J: TRBJ2-1
size: .

DNA: TGTGCCAGTAGTATTGTTGACAGGGGGCGATTCACTGAAGCTTTCTTT
CDR3: CASSIVDRGRFTEAFF
length: 16
D: TRBD1
V: TRBV19
J: TRBJ1-1
size: .

DNA: TGTGCCAGCAGCTCGATAGCGTACAGCCAAGAGACCCAGTACTTC
CDR3: CASSSIAYSQETQYF
length: 15
D: .
V: TRBV6-5
J: TRBJ2-5
size: .

DNA: TGTGCCAGCAGCCCGACAGGCATCGAGCAGTACTTC
CDR3: CASSPTGIEQYF
length: 12
D: .
V: TRBV5-5
J: TRBJ2-7
size: .

DNA: TGTGCCAGCAGCTCGTCCGGGACAGGGTTTTCGGGCTACACCTTC
CDR3: CASSSSGTGFSGYTF
length: 15
D: TRBD1
V: TRBV7-9
J: TRBJ1-2
size: .

DNA: TGCGCCAGCAGCCAAAGTATCCGAGCGGGAGGGTACGAGCAGTACTTC
CDR3: CASSQSIRAGGYEQYF
length: 16
D: TRBD2
V: TRBV4-1
J: TRBJ2-7
size: .

DNA: TGTGCCAGCAGCCCCGGGACTAGCCCCTACGAGCAGTACTTC
CDR3: CASSPGTSPYEQYF
length: 14
D: TRBD2
V: TRBV5-4
J: TRBJ2-7
size: few

DNA: TGTGCCAGCAGCTTAGATGTGAGCTCCTACGAGCAGTACTTC
CDR3: CASSLDVSSYEQYF
length: 14
D: .
V: TRBV7-2
J: TRBJ2-7
size: .

DNA: TGTGCCAGCAGCTTAAATACAGCACCACCCTACAATGAGCAGTTCTTC
CDR3: CASSLNTAPPYNEQFF
length: 16
D: .
V: TRBV7-3
J: TRBJ2-1
size: few

DNA: TGTGCCAGTAGTATTGGACAGGGTAATGAAAAACTGTTTTTT
CDR3: CASSIGQGNEKLFF
length: 14
D: TRBD1
V: TRBV19
J: TRBJ1-4
size: few

DNA: TGTGCCAGCAGCTTATTACTAGCGGAGACCCAGTACTTC
CDR3: CASSLLLAETQYF
length: 13
D: TRBD2
V: TRBV7-2
J: TRBJ2-5
size: .

DNA: TGTGCCAGCAGTTTCGGGGATACGCAGTATTTT
CDR3: CASSFGDTQYF
length: 11
D: .
V: TRBV6-5
J: TRBJ2-3
size: once

DNA: TGTGCCAGCAGCCTAAGGGCGGACAGGGCCATAAACTACGAGCAGTACTTC
CDR3: CASSLRADRAINYEQYF
length: 17
D: TRBD1
V: TRBV4-2
J: TRBJ2-7
size: .

DNA: TGTGCCAGCAGCGCCGGGACACCTAATGAAAAACTGTTTTTT
CDR3: CASSAGTPNEKLFF
length: 14
D: .
V: TRBV2
J: TRBJ1-4
size: few